The 20 T cell receptor beta chains below all came from one sample that was sequenced in a study of Ad26.COV2.S vaccination and SARS-CoV-2 variants. Treatment: 15 to 20 received Ad26.COV2.S at low or high dose, single or two shots; about 5 received placebo; per-sample allocation not given. Sampling was performed 63 days after the first vaccine or placebo injection. Sequencing used immunoSEQ multiplex PCR; TCRdb keeps in-frame clones, though not all of them. The sample shows about 500,000 clones, about 88% of them seen only once. The sequences come from peripheral blood, collected in a trial of Ad26.COV2.S vaccine versus placebo. The receptors were gathered from a person aged 18 to 65 who received the Ad26.COV2.S COVID-19 vaccine or a placebo.

Here the CDR3 DNA reads TGCGCCAGCAGCTTGCCTCCTAGCGGGGGAACAGATACGCAGTATTTT. As protein: CASSLPPSGGTDTQYF. The rearrangement joins TRBV5-1 to TRBJ2-3; 10 nucleotides match TRBD2. This CDR3 is built from 16 residues. Trimming cost V 1 base and J 3 bases; bases outside gene matches: 5. Germline-derived CDR1 and CDR2 are SGHRS and YFSETQ. The full variable domain, rest sourced from reference TRBV5-1 and TRBJ2-3, is KAGVTQTPRYLIKTRGQQVTLSCSPISGHRSVSWYQQTPGQGLQFLFEYFSETQRNKGNFPGRFSGRQFSNSRSEMNVSTLELGDSALYLCASSLPPSGGTDTQYFGPGTRLTVL.

The rearrangement joins TRBV28 to TRBJ1-2; no firm D call. The ends were cut back, 4 bases at V and 0 bases at J, with 6 bases in the middle. The germline V gene encodes CDR1 MDHEN and CDR2 SYDVKM. The CDR3 extends over 13 amino acids. CDR3 loop: CASSSTSNYGYTF. The CDR3 nucleotides read TGTGCCAGCAGTTCGACTTCTAACTATGGCTACACCTTC.

The gene calls are TRBV18 and TRBJ1-4, with D unresolved. V shed 3 bases and J shed 5 bases, with 10 bases lying between them. Germline V gene lookup returns CDR1 KGHSH and CDR2 LQKENI. This CDR3 spans 14 amino acids. The CDR3 bases are TGTGCCAGCTCACCCCTAAGCGGGAATGAAAAACTGTTTTTT. Translation gives CASSPLSGNEKLFF.

The chain couples TRBV15 to TRBJ1-5, with 8 positions matching TRBD1. The CDR3 loop spans 16 amino acids. Looked up from germline, CDR1 is LNHNV and CDR2 is YYDKDF (reference sequence). Unmatched junction bases numbered 5, after V lost 0 bases and J lost 4 bases. The CDR3 sequence is CATSRELDRGNQPQHF. DNA for the CDR3: TGTGCCACCAGCAGAGAACTTGACAGGGGTAATCAGCCCCAGCATTTT. Based on the CDR3 plus reference TRBV15 and TRBJ1-5, the full variable domain is DAMVIQNPRYQVTQFGKPVTLSCSQTLNHNVMYWYQQKSSQAPKLLFHYYDKDFNNEADTPDNFQSRRPNTSFCFLDIRSPGLGDTAMYLCATSRELDRGNQPQHFGDGTRLSIL.

The chain carries TRBV7-3 and TRBJ2-1; 8 nucleotides line up with TRBD1. Germline values: CDR1 SGHTA, CDR2 FQGTGA. This CDR3 has 16 residues. The ends lost 4 bases at V and 7 bases at J; junction bases unmatched: 12. The CDR3 loop is CASSSGGPGGRNEQFF. The CDR3 region has the DNA TGTGCCAGCAGCTCCGGGGGCCCAGGGGGCAGAAATGAGCAGTTCTTC.

The chain couples TRBV7-2 to TRBJ2-7; 11 bases agree with TRBD1. This CDR3 is built from 15 residues. The V and J ends lost 3 bases and 2 bases, in that order; junction bases with no gene match: 3. Looked up from germline, CDR1 is SGHTA and CDR2 is FQGNSA. The CDR3: CASSLEGQGAYEQYF. CDR3 DNA: TGTGCCAGCAGCTTGGAGGGACAGGGGGCCTACGAGCAGTACTTC.

This chain links TRBV19 with TRBJ2-7; 8 bases align to TRBD2. CDR1 LNHDA and CDR2 SQIVND come from the germline V gene (reference sequence). V dropped 5 bases and J dropped 3; count of bases not matched to a gene: 15. This CDR3 spans 17 amino acids. For the CDR3, the DNA is TGTGCCAGTAGTGGGTTATATCGGGGGGGGCCAGGCTACGAGCAGTACTTC. Its translation: CASSGLYRGGPGYEQYF.

The J gene is TRBJ2-7, the V gene TRBV6-5; a weak D match, TRBD1 (6 bases). The CDR3 totals 13 residues. Trimming removed 6 bases at V and 2 bases at J, with 11 bases between. The V gene's germline CDR1 is MNHEY and CDR2 SVGAGI. The CDR3 region is CASRQGTTYEQYF. CDR3 sequence (DNA): TGTGCCAGCAGACAGGGCACTACCTACGAGCAGTACTTC.

This chain joins TRBV24-1 and TRBJ2-2; TRBD1 is a possible D gene (5 bases). The CDR3 contains 16 residues. Trimming pared 1 base from V and 0 bases from J, leaving 8 bases between. Germline values: CDR1 KGHDR, CDR2 SFDVKD. The CDR3, as DNA: TGTGCCACCAGTGATTTCTGGGGCCCGAACACCGGGGAGCTGTTTTTT. Translation: CATSDFWGPNTGELFF.

V is TRBV30 and J is TRBJ1-4; possibly TRBD1 for D (6 bases). CDR1 is GTSNPN and CDR2 is SVGIG in the germline V gene (reference sequence). The CDR3 spans 16 residues. Trimming cost V 0 bases and J 8 bases, with 19 bases left between them. The CDR3 DNA sequence: TGTGCCTGGAGTGTGTATCTGAGGGAAGGGGGGGAAAAACTGTTTTTT. This encodes CAWSVYLREGGEKLFF.

The V and J genes are TRBV10-1 and TRBJ2-7; no clear D gene. V was clipped by 0 bases and J by 0 bases, with 3 bases between them. Germline CDR1 WNHNN, CDR2 SYGVQD (reference sequence). The CDR3 sequence is 13 residues long. The CDR3 here is CASSESTSYEQYF. The CDR3 DNA reads as TGCGCCAGCAGTGAGTCGACCTCCTACGAGCAGTACTTC.

The rearrangement links TRBV7-9 to TRBJ1-3; 8 bases are a match to TRBD1. Germline CDR1 reads SEHNR; CDR2 reads FQNEAQ (reference sequence). J was trimmed by 5 bases and V by 2 bases; bases with no gene match: 8. The CDR3 consists of 16 residues. CDR3 DNA sequence: TGTGCCAGCAGCTTATGGCAGGGGGCGAATCGAAACACCATATATTTT. Translated: CASSLWQGANRNTIYF.

The chain couples TRBV3-1 (or the pseudogene TRBV3-2) to TRBJ2-3; perhaps TRBD2 as D (6 bases). Between the trimmed V and J ends, which lost 4 bases and 0 bases, there was a span of 14 bases. Germline V CDR1 and CDR2: LGHDT, YNNKEL (reference sequence). This CDR3 has 16 residues. The CDR3 region has the DNA TGTGCCAGCAGCCCCCTAGCGATCTCTAGCACAGATACGCAGTATTTT. Translated: CASSPLAISSTDTQYF.

This chain uses TRBV27 with TRBJ2-1, with D unclear. CDR3 length: 14 residues. V shed 5 bases and J shed 8 bases, with 16 bases lying between them. The germline CDR1 and CDR2 sequences are MNHEY and SMNVEV (reference sequence). CDR3 bases: TGTGCCAGCAGTCCACGGGCCCCCTCGGATGAGCAGTTCTTC. Its translation is CASSPRAPSDEQFF.

The chain is built from TRBV28 and TRBJ2-2; D is possibly TRBD1 (7 bases). The V end lost 3 bases, the J end lost 3 bases, and 17 bases lay between the germline ends. This CDR3 is 17 amino acids long. The germline V gene encodes CDR1 MDHEN and CDR2 SYDVKM. As DNA, the CDR3 is TGTGCCAGCAGTTTCAGGGGGGCAGGGGATTACACCGGGGAGCTGTTTTTT. Encoded protein: CASSFRGAGDYTGELFF.

This clone appeared a few times. The V and J genes are TRBV11-2 and TRBJ2-3, with D tentatively TRBD1 (5 bases). The germline V and J ends were trimmed by 5 bases and 0 bases, with 9 bases remaining between them. CDR1 and CDR2 from the germline V gene are SGHAT and FQNNGV. The CDR3 totals 14 residues. The CDR3 is CASSTGQSTDTQYF. CDR3 sequence (DNA): TGTGCCAGCAGCACCGGACAAAGCACAGATACGCAGTATTTT.

V gene TRBV27 combines with J gene TRBJ1-2; TRBD1 matches at 7 bases. Trimming took 3 bases from V and 4 from J; bases not matched to a gene: 8. CDR1 and CDR2 (germline): MNHEY, SMNVEV (reference sequence). This CDR3 region has 15 residues. The CDR3 here is CASSFSTGLAYGYTF. The CDR3 coding sequence is TGTGCCAGCAGTTTCTCGACAGGGTTAGCCTATGGCTACACCTTC.

This chain connects TRBV3-1 (or the pseudogene TRBV3-2) to TRBJ1-5; D is unclear. Germline V gene sequence: CDR1 LGHDT, CDR2 YNNKEL (reference sequence). The V end lost 1 base, the J end lost 2 bases, and 9 bases lay between the germline ends. This CDR3 spans 15 amino acids. The CDR3 DNA follows: TGTGCCAGCAGCCAAGGTATCGGGGGCAATCAGCCCCAGCATTTT. It translates to CASSQGIGGNQPQHF.

The V gene is TRBV29-1, the J gene TRBJ1-2; the D gene is possibly TRBD1 (5 bases). This CDR3 region has 14 residues. V was cut by 2 bases and J by 3 bases, with 13 bases left in between. Per the germline V gene, CDR1 is SQVTM and CDR2 is ANQGSEA. CDR3 coding DNA: TGCAGCGTTGAAAAGGGGAATGGATACTATGGCTACACCTTC. This codes for CSVEKGNGYYGYTF. Using reference TRBV29-1 and TRBJ1-2 for the parts outside the CDR3, the full variable domain is SAVISQKPSRDICQRGTSLTIQCQVDSQVTMMFWYRQQPGQSLTLIATANQGSEATYESGFVIDKFPISRPNLTFSTLTVSNMSPEDSSIYLCSVEKGNGYYGYTFGSGTRLTVV.

J is TRBJ1-6 and V is TRBV5-4; D unresolved. V was clipped by 2 bases and J by 3 bases, with 9 bases between them. CDR3 length equals 15 residues. Per germline, CDR1 SGHNT and CDR2 YYREEE (reference sequence). CDR3 in amino acids: CASSFEQHYNSPLHF. The CDR3 bases are TGTGCCAGCAGCTTTGAACAGCACTATAATTCACCCCTCCACTTT.